This passage covers 20 T cell receptor beta chains from one sample sequenced in a study of shared clonotypes between healthy human individuals. The repertoire was sequenced with immunoSEQ multiplex PCR; TCRdb's copy has only in-frame clones and lacks some. The profile shows 950,000 to 1,300,000 clones, about 75% of them singletons. The sample consisted of memory CD4+ T cells sorted from blood. Subset denoted: CD45RA-negative fraction. Source of these receptors: a young man in good health.

CDR3 amino acids: CASSKVKGSASTDTQYF. The CDR3, as DNA: TGTGCCAGCAGCAAAGTAAAGGGTAGTGCGAGCACAGATACGCAGTATTTT. V usage is TRBV21-1 and J usage is TRBJ2-3. TRBV21-1 is a pseudogene. There are 17 residues in the CDR3.

The V and J genes are TRBV28 and TRBJ1-3; D gene uncertain. Per the germline V gene, CDR1 is MDHEN and CDR2 is SYDVKM. The V gene lost 2 bases and the J gene lost 3 bases, with 14 bases spanning the gap. The CDR3 extends over 16 amino acids. The CDR3 region is CASSLDGFRVGNTIYF. CDR3 DNA: TGTGCCAGCAGTTTAGATGGGTTTAGGGTTGGAAACACCATATATTTT. Based on the CDR3 plus reference TRBV28 and TRBJ1-3, the full variable domain is DVKVTQSSRYLVKRTGEKVFLECVQDMDHENMFWYRQDPGLGLRLIYFSYDVKMKEKGDIPEGYSVSREKKERFSLILESASTNQTSMYLCASSLDGFRVGNTIYFGEGSWLTVV.

CDR3 bases: TGTGCCAGCAGCTTAGTCGGAGGGACCGTCGGAAACACCATATATTTT. Translation gives CASSLVGGTVGNTIYF. The genes are TRBV11-2 and TRBJ1-3; D is possibly TRBD1 (5 bases). The CDR3 has 16 amino acids. Germline loops: CDR1 SGHAT, CDR2 FQNNGV. Trimming removed 1 base from V and 4 bases from J, with 14 bases in between.

The rearrangement joins TRBV18 to TRBJ2-1; D gene uncertain. Germline V gene sequence: CDR1 KGHSH, CDR2 LQKENI. V shed 1 base and J shed 8 bases, with 6 bases lying between them. The CDR3 runs to 12 residues. CDR3 in DNA: TGTGCCAGCTCACCACTAAGATATGAGCAGTTCTTC. Encoded protein: CASSPLRYEQFF.

The genes are TRBV11-3 and TRBJ1-3, with no clear D. CDR1 and CDR2 from the germline V gene are SGHNT and YENEEA. CDR3 length: 12 amino acids. The V and J ends lost 2 bases and 8 bases respectively, with 7 bases between them. CDR3 sequence: CASSLREDTIYF. CDR3 nucleotides: TGTGCCAGCAGCTTAAGGGAGGACACCATATATTTT. Variable domain in full (rest from reference TRBV11-3 and TRBJ1-3): EAGVVQSPRYKIIEKKQPVAFWCNPISGHNTLYWYLQNLGQGPELLIRYENEEAVDDSQLPKDRFSAERLKGVDSTLKIQPAELGDSAVYLCASSLREDTIYFGEGSWLTVV.

This clone appeared many times. This sequence joins TRBV18 and TRBJ1-1, with no clear D. V shed 1 base and J shed 7 bases, with 16 bases lying between them. The CDR3 contains 15 residues. The germline V gene encodes CDR1 KGHSH and CDR2 LQKENI. CDR3 amino acids: CASSPQQLGKDEAFF. The CDR3, as DNA: TGTGCCAGCTCACCACAACAACTGGGGAAGGATGAAGCTTTCTTT.

The rearrangement joins TRBV29-1 to TRBJ2-2, with D unresolved. Trimming stripped 5 bases from V and 4 bases from J, with 23 bases between. The germline gives CDR1 SQVTM, CDR2 ANQGSEA. CDR3 length: 17 amino acids. CDR3 in amino acids: CSVLGLEIGKPTGELFF. The DNA for the CDR3 is TGCAGCGTTCTAGGCCTTGAGATAGGGAAGCCCACCGGGGAGCTGTTTTTT.

The J gene is TRBJ2-2, the V gene TRBV19; tentatively, D is TRBD1 (6 bases). The germline V gene encodes CDR1 LNHDA and CDR2 SQIVND (reference sequence). The CDR3 extends over 15 amino acids. The V and J ends lost 5 bases and 5 bases respectively, with 15 bases between them. In DNA, the CDR3 is TGTGCCAGTAGTTCTGGCGCACAGGGAACCGGGGAGCTGTTTTTT. Amino acids: CASSSGAQGTGELFF.

This clone has just one count. The CDR3 protein is CASSRDSQRISGANVLTF. The CDR3 coding sequence is TGCGCCAGCAGCAGGGACAGCCAACGAATCTCTGGGGCCAACGTCCTGACTTTC. This chain uses TRBV4-1 with TRBJ2-6; 7 bases map to TRBD1. Germline CDR1 is MGHRA and CDR2 is YSYEKL. This CDR3 has 18 residues. V shed 5 bases, J shed 0 bases, and the junction held 10 bases outside the gene matches.

The chain is built from TRBV10-3 and TRBJ2-5; 11 bases match TRBD2. This CDR3 has 17 residues. Trimming took 4 bases from V and 9 from J; bases not matched to a gene: 16. CDR1 ENHRY and CDR2 SYGVKD come from the germline V gene. CDR3 coding DNA: TGTGCCATCAGTGGGACGGTTACTAGCGGGGGTGCCGGGGCCCAGTACTTC. Its protein is CAISGTVTSGGAGAQYF.

V usage is TRBV18 and J usage is TRBJ1-6; TRBD1 agrees at 9 bases. The germline gives CDR1 KGHSH, CDR2 LQKENI. V trimming: 5 bases; J trimming: 10 bases; junction bases outside the gene matches: 12. This CDR3 spans 16 amino acids. The CDR3 DNA reads TGTGCCAGCTCATCGTCCGTGGGACAGGGCCAATCACCCCTCCACTTT. Translating gives CASSSSVGQGQSPLHF.

A note on this clone: Other DNA sequences in the sample encode the same CDR3. V and J are TRBV7-2 and TRBJ1-1, with TRBD1 matching over 7 bases. There are 14 residues in the CDR3. Germline V gene sequence: CDR1 SGHTA, CDR2 FQGNSA. The J segment lost 0 bases and the V segment lost 4 bases, leaving 2 bases of the junction unmatched. DNA for the CDR3: TGTGCCAGCAGCTCCAGGGGGATGAACACTGAAGCTTTCTTT. Protein: CASSSRGMNTEAFF.

The chain combines TRBV10-3 with TRBJ2-3; the match to TRBD1 covers 8 bases. CDR1 and CDR2 (germline): ENHRY, SYGVKD. The CDR3 is 15 amino acids. Unmatched junction bases numbered 9, after V lost 7 bases and J lost 3 bases. The CDR3 region is CAINKDRAATDTQYF. CDR3 nucleotides: TGTGCCATCAATAAGGACAGGGCGGCGACAGATACGCAGTATTTT.

The J gene is TRBJ2-7, the V gene TRBV5-4; TRBD1 or TRBD2 may be the D gene (5 bases each). V gave up 6 bases and J gave up 3 bases, with 16 bases separating them. CDR1 is SGHNT and CDR2 is YYREEE in the germline V gene (reference sequence). CDR3 length: 14 amino acids. CDR3: CASTWGPENYEQYF. The DNA for the CDR3 is TGTGCCAGCACCTGGGGACCCGAAAACTACGAGCAGTACTTC.

Only one count was recorded for this clone. The gene calls are TRBV4-3 and TRBJ2-3; tentatively, D is TRBD2 (6 bases). Germline V gene data show CDR1 as LGHNA and CDR2 as YSLEER. The CDR3 has 16 residues. The V end lost 0 bases, the J end lost 0 bases, and 10 bases lay between the germline ends. The chain's CDR3 is CASSQDSGSSTDTQYF. The DNA of the CDR3 is TGCGCCAGCAGCCAAGATAGCGGAAGTAGCACAGATACGCAGTATTTT.

The rearrangement uses TRBV5-6 and TRBJ1-3; unclear D gene. Germline assignment: CDR1 SGHDT and CDR2 YYEEEE. Trimming pared 2 bases from V and 7 bases from J, leaving 10 bases between. This CDR3 is 13 amino acids long. CDR3 protein: CASSFVGGNTIYF. The CDR3 DNA is TGTGCCAGCAGCTTTGTGGGCGGGAACACCATATATTTT.

The chain uses TRBV4-1 and TRBJ1-5; 9 positions agree with TRBD1. The CDR3 covers 15 residues. CDR1 is MGHRA, CDR2 YSYEKL, per germline. J lost 6 bases, V lost 1 base, and 4 bases had no gene match. The CDR3 nucleotides are TGCGCCAGCAGCCAAGGGGACAGGGACGGTCAGCCCCAGCATTTT. It yields the protein CASSQGDRDGQPQHF.

CDR3 amino acids: CASSRRGGQPQHF. Here the CDR3 DNA reads TGTGCCAGCAGTCGCCGGGGCGGGCAGCCCCAGCATTTT. The V and J genes are TRBV27 and TRBJ1-5, with a weak D call TRBD1 (5 bases). CDR3 size: 13 residues. Germline assignment: CDR1 MNHEY and CDR2 SMNVEV (reference sequence). Trimming removed 5 bases at V and 7 bases at J, with 12 bases between.

This clone was picked up a small number of times. The gene calls are TRBV27 and TRBJ1-5; D ambiguous. Germline V gives CDR1 MNHEY, CDR2 SMNVEV (reference sequence). V was shortened by 6 bases and J by 0 bases, with 6 bases between the two germline ends. CDR3 size: 13 residues. CDR3 in amino acids: CASSRYSNQPQHF. The CDR3 DNA reads as TGTGCCAGCAGCCGATATAGCAATCAGCCCCAGCATTTT.

This clone was counted a single time. V is TRBV11-2 and J is TRBJ1-2; maybe TRBD1 (5 bases). The CDR3 length is 15 residues. V lost 4 bases to trimming and J lost 4 bases, with 16 bases between them. Germline V CDR1 and CDR2: SGHAT, FQNNGV. The CDR3 protein is CASSSDRGRGYGYTF. Written as DNA, the CDR3 is TGTGCCAGCAGCTCGGACCGGGGGAGGGGCTATGGCTACACCTTC.